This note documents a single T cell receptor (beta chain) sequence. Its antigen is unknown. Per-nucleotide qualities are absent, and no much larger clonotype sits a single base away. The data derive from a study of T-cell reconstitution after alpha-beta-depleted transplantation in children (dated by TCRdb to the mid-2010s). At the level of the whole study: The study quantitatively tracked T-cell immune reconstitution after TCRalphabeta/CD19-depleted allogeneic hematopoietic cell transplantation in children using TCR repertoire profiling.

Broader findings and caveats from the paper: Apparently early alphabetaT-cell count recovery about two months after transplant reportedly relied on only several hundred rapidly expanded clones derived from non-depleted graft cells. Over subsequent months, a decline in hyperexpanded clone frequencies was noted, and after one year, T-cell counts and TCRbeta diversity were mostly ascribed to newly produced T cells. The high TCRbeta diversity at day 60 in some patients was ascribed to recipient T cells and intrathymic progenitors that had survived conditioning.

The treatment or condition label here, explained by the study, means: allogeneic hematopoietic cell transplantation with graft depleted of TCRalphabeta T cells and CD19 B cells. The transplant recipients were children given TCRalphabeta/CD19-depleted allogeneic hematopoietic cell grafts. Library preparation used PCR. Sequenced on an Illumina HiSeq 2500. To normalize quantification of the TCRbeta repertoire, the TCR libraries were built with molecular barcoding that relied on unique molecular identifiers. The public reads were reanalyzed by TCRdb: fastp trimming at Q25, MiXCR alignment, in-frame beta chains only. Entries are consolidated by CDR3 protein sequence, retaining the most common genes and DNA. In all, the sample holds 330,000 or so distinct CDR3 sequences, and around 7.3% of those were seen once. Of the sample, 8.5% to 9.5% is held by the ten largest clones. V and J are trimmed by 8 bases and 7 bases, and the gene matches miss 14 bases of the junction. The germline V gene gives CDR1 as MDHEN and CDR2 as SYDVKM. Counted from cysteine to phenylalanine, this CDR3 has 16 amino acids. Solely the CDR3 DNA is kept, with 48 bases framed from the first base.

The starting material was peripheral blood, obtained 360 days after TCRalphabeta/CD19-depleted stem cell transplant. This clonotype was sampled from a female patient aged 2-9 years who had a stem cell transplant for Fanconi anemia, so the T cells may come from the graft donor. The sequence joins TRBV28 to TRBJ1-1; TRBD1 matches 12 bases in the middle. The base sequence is TGTGCCAGCCTGGTACAACCGGGACAGGGGGCTGTTGAAGCTTTCTTT. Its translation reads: CASLVQPGQGAVEAFF.